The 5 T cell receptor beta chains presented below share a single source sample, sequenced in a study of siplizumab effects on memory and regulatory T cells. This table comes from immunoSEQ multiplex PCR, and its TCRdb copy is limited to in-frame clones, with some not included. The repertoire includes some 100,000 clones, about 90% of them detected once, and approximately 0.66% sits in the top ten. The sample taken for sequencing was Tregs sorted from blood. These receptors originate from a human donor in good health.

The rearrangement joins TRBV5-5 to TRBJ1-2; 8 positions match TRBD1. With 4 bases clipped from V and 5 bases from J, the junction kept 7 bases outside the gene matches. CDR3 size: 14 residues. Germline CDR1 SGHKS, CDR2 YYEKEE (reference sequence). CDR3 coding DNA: TGTGCCAGCAGCCCACAGGGGGATCCTTATGGCTACACCTTC. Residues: CASSPQGDPYGYTF.

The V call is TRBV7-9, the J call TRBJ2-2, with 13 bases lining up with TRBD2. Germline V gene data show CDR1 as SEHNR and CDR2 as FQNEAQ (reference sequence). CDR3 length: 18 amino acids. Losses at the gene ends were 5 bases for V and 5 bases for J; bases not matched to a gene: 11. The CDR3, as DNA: TGTGCCAGCAGCCCGGGACTAGCGGGGAGGGGGTGGACCGGGGAGCTGTTTTTT. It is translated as CASSPGLAGRGWTGELFF.

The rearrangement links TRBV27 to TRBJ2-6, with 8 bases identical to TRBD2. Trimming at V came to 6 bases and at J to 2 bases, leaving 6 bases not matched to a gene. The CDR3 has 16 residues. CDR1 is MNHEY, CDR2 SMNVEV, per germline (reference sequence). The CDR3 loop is CASRPLLAAGANVLTF. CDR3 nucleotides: TGTGCCAGCAGGCCCCTACTAGCGGCTGGGGCCAACGTCCTGACTTTC.

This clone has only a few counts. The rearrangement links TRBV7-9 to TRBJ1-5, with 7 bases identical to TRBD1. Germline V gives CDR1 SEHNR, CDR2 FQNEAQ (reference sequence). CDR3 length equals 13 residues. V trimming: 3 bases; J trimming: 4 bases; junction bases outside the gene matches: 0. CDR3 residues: CASSLDRNQPQHF. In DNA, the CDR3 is TGTGCCAGCAGCTTGGACAGGAATCAGCCCCAGCATTTT.

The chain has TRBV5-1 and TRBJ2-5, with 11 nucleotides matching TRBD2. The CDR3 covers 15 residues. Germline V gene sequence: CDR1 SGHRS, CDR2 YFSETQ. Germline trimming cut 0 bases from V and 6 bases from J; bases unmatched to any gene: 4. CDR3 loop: CASSLVLAGEKTQYF. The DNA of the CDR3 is TGCGCCAGCAGCTTGGTACTAGCGGGAGAGAAGACCCAGTACTTC.